The 3 T cell receptor beta chains below come from one sample, sequenced in a study of shared T cell receptors in the human thymus. The repertoire was sequenced with immunoSEQ multiplex PCR; TCRdb's copy has only in-frame clones and lacks some. The table shows roughly 410,000 clones, with roughly 94% occurring only once. The sample comprised thymocytes. Every receptor here comes from a human donor.

This clone was recorded only once. The chain uses TRBV11-2 and TRBJ1-4, with 8 bases that match TRBD1. V gave up 4 bases and J gave up 8 bases; unmatched junction bases: 9. CDR1 and CDR2 (germline): SGHAT, FQNNGV. The length of the CDR3 is 15 residues. The CDR3 nucleotides are TGTGCCAGCAGCTCCGGGACAGGCCCAGGGGAAAAACTGTTTTTT. Translated, it gives CASSSGTGPGEKLFF.

The chain couples TRBV27 to TRBJ2-7, with D unresolved. CDR3 size: 15 residues. Germline CDR1 reads MNHEY; CDR2 reads SMNVEV (reference sequence). The V end was cut by 0 bases, the J end by 6 bases, with 15 bases between. The CDR3 loop reads CASSLSGRVWAEQYF. DNA of the CDR3: TGTGCCAGCAGTTTATCGGGTCGAGTCTGGGCCGAGCAGTACTTC.

The chain couples TRBV4-2 to TRBJ1-2; D is unclear. CDR3 length: 17 residues. CDR1 and CDR2 from the germline V gene are LGHNA and YNFKEQ. Trimming took off 1 base at V and 2 bases at J, with 17 bases between the two ends. CDR3 sequence (DNA): TGTGCCAGCAGCCAAGCCGCGCCGGAGGGTGTGAACTATGGCTACACCTTC. Translated: CASSQAAPEGVNYGYTF.